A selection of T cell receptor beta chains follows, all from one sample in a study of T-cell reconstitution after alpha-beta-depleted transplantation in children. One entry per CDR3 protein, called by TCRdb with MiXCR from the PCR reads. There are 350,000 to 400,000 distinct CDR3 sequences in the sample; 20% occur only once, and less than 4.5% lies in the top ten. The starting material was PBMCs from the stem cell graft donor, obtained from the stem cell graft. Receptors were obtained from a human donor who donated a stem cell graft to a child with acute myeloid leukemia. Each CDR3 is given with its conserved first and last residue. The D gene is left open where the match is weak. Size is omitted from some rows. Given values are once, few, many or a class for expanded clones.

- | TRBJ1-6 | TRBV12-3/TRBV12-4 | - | TGTGCCAGCAGCCTAGAAGAGAATTCACCCCTCCACTTT | CASSLEENSPLHF
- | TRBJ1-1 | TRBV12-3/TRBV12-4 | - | TGTGCCAGCAGTTTACATGACGTGAACACTGAAGCTTTCTTT | CASSLHDVNTEAFF
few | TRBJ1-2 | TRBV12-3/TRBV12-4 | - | TGTGCCAGCAGGCCAGGACCGGGTGGCTACACCTTC | CASRPGPGGYTF
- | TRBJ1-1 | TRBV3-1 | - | TGTGCCAGCAGCCAAGTTTTCCACCGGAACACTGAAGCTTTCTTT | CASSQVFHRNTEAFF
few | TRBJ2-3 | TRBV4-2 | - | TGTGCCAGCAGCCAAGAAGCTCGTGCAGATACGCAGTATTTT | CASSQEARADTQYF
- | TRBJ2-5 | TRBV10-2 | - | TGCGCCAGCATGGATAGGCCCCAAGAGACCCAGTACTTC | CASMDRPQETQYF
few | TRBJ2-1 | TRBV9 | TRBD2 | TGTGCCAGCAGCGTTCCGTCCGGGGGGGGCAATGAGCAGTTCTTC | CASSVPSGGGNEQFF
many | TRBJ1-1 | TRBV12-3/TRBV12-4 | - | TGTGCCAGCAGTCGGAGAGGGGAGGCTTTCTTT | CASSRRGEAFF
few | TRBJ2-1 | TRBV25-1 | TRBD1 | TGTGCCAGCAGTACCCAGGGGGCTTCCTACAATGAGCAGTTCTTC | CASSTQGASYNEQFF
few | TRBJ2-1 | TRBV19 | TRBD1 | TGTGCCAGTAGTATTTGGACAGGGGACGATGAGCAGTTCTTC | CASSIWTGDDEQFF
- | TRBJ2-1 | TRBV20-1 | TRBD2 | TGCAGTGCTAGAGATCGCCAGCGGGAGAGGGATGAGCAGTTCTTC | CSARDRQRERDEQFF
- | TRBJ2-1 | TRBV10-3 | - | TGTGCCATCAGTGAGTCGAAGGCAAGCTCCTACAATGAGCAGTTCTTC | CAISESKASSYNEQFF
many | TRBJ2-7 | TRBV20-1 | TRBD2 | TGCAGTGCTAGAAAGAACTTAGCGGGAGGGCCGTTCGAGCAGTACTTC | CSARKNLAGGPFEQYF
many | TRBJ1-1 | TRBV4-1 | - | TGCGCCAGCAGCCAAGGATCTGGGGGTACGACTGAAGTTTTCTTT | CASSQGSGGTTEVFF
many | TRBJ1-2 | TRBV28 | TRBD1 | TGTGCCAGCAGTTCCCCGGGACAGGGGGGTTTTGGCTACACCTTC | CASSSPGQGGFGYTF
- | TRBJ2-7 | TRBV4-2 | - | TGTGCCAGCAGCCAAGAAAACAGGGTACACGAGCAGTACTTC | CASSQENRVHEQYF
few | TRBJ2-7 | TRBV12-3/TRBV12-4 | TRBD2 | TGTGCCAGCAGCCCTCCGGGGGGGAGTTACGAGCAGTACTTC | CASSPPGGSYEQYF
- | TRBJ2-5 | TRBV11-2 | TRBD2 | TGTGCCAGCAGCTTGTCGGTTCTAGCGGGAGAGACCCAGTACTTC | CASSLSVLAGETQYF
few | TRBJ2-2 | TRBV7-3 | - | TGTGCCAGCAGCCCGACCGGGGACGAGACCGGGGAGCTGTTTTTT | CASSPTGDETGELFF
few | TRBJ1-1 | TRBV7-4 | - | TGTGCCAGCAGCTTAAATCCCGGTTGGAGGGGGAACGCGGCTTTCTTT | CASSLNPGWRGNAAFF
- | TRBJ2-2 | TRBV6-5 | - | TGTGCCAGCAGATACAGGGTTATCGCCGGGGAGCTGTTTTTT | CASRYRVIAGELFF
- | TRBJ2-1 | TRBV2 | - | TGTGCCAGCAGTGAAATCTCCAAGCAGTTCTTC | CASSEISKQFF
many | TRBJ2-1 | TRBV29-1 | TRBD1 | TGCAGCGTTGAACGACAGGGAGTTGATGAGCAGTTCTTC | CSVERQGVDEQFF
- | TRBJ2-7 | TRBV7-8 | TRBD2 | TGTGCCAGCAGCGCGGGACTAGCGGAATATACCGAGCAGTACTTC | CASSAGLAEYTEQYF
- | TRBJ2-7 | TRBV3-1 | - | TGTGCCAGCAACCAAGGGGGCTACGAGCAGTACTTC | CASNQGGYEQYF
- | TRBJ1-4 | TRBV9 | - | TGTGCCAGCAGCCAGAGGGGCACTAATGAAAAACTGTTTTTT | CASSQRGTNEKLFF
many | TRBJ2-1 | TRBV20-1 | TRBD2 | TGCAGTGCTATCGGGACTAGCGGGAGCAATGAGCAGTTCTTC | CSAIGTSGSNEQFF
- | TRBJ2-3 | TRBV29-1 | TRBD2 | TGCAGCGTTGAAGGCGCTAGCGGGAGGAATACAGATACGCAGTATTTT | CSVEGASGRNTDTQYF
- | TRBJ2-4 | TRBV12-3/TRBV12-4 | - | TGTGCCAGCAGTTTAGCCGAAAACATTCAGTACTTC | CASSLAENIQYF
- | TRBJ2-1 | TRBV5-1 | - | TGCGCCAGCAGAGCGGAAAGCTCCTACAATGAGCAGTTCTTC | CASRAESSYNEQFF
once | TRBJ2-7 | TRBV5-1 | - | TGCGCCAGCAGCTTAGGTAACCGGGACTCGTCCTACGAGCAGTACTTC | CASSLGNRDSSYEQYF
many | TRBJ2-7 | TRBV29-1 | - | TGCAGCGTTCAACAGCTAAGCGAGCAGTACTTC | CSVQQLSEQYF
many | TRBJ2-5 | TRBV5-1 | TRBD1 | TGCGCCAGCAGCCTGGACAGGGCGGAGACCCAGTACTTC | CASSLDRAETQYF
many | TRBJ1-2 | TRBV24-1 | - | TGTGCCACCAGTGATTTCGGTAACTATGGCTACACCTTC | CATSDFGNYGYTF
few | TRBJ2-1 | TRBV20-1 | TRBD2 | TGCAGTGCTAGGTTCCAGCGGGAGATCCCCTCGCATGAGCAGTTCTTC | CSARFQREIPSHEQFF
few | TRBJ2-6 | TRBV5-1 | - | TGCGCCAGCAGCTACTCCGGGAGCTCTGGGGCCAACGTCCTGACTTTC | CASSYSGSSGANVLTF
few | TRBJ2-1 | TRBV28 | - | TGTGCCAGCAAGACGGGAGCGGGTTATGAGCAGTTCTTC | CASKTGAGYEQFF
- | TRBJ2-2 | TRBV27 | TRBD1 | TGTGCCAGCAGCTTTAGGACAGGGGGCACCGGGGAGCTGTTTTTT | CASSFRTGGTGELFF
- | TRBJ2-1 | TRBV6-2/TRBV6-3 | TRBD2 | TGTGCCAGCGGACTAGCGGGCTACAATGAGCAGTTCTTC | CASGLAGYNEQFF
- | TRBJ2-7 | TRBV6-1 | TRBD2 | TGTGCCAGCAGTAGGCGGGGGATCTACGAGCAGTACTTC | CASSRRGIYEQYF
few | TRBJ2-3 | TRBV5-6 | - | TGTGCCAGCAGCATGACAGTCACAGATACGCAGTATTTT | CASSMTVTDTQYF
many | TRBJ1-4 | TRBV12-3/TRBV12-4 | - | TGTGCCAGCAGTTCCCTTGGCAAACTGTTTTTT | CASSSLGKLFF
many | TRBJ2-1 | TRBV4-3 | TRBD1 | TGCGCCAGCAGCCCAAAGGAACAGGGGTCCTACAATGAGCAGTTCTTC | CASSPKEQGSYNEQFF
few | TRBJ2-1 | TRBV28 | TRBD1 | TGTGCCAGCCGAACGGGACAGCTATACAATGAGCAGTTCTTC | CASRTGQLYNEQFF
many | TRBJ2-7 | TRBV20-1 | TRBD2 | TGCAGTGCTAGTATACTAGCGGGCAACTACGAGCAGTACTTC | CSASILAGNYEQYF
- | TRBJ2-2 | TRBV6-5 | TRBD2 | TGTGCCAGCAGTTACGGAGCGGGAGTGAGAACCGGGGAGCTGTTTTTT | CASSYGAGVRTGELFF
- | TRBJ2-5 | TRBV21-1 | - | TGTGCCAGCAGCAAAGAACGGACAGGGAACGAGACCCAGTACTTC | CASSKERTGNETQYF
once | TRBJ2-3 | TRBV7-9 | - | TGTGCCAGCAGCTTAGGCCCCACGCAGGCTACGCAGTATTTT | CASSLGPTQATQYF
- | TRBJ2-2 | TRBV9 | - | TGTGCCAGCAGCGGAGGGGGGGAGGGCCCGAGCACCGGGGAGCTGTTTTTT | CASSGGGEGPSTGELFF
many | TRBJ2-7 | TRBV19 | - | TGTGCCAGTAGTATCCGGGACACCTACGAGCAGTACTTC | CASSIRDTYEQYF